This T cell receptor (beta chain) was sequenced for a study of T cell changes during pregnancy in multiple sclerosis. V was clipped by 0 bases and J by 7 bases, with 10 bases between them. Per the germline V gene, CDR1 is PRHDT and CDR2 is FYEKMQ (reference sequence). This CDR3 spans 14 amino acids. Using immunoSEQ multiplex PCR, the repertoire was profiled, and TCRdb retains in-frame clones only, with some absent. Among under 50,000 clones listed, about 92% were seen once. The source was CD8+ T cells from peripheral blood mononuclear cells, collected in the third trimester of pregnancy. V and J are TRBV13 and TRBJ2-1; maybe TRBD1 (5 bases). This TCR was recovered from a female donor with multiple sclerosis, enrolled in a pregnancy study. DNA of the CDR3: TGTGCCAGCAGCTTAGGGGCAGGGAAGAATGAGCAGTTCTTC. Its protein product is CASSLGAGKNEQFF.